This record covers a single T cell receptor (beta chain). Other DNA sequences in the sample encode the same CDR3. The source of the sample is a study of shared clonotypes between healthy human individuals. The data were produced by immunoSEQ multiplex PCR, yet TCRdb's version contains in-frame clones alone and is incomplete. Here the sample spans 190,000 or so clones, around 63% being singletons. The V and J ends lost 1 base and 1 base respectively, with 4 bases between them. The germline V gene has CDR1 LNHDA and CDR2 SQIVND (reference sequence). The CDR3 covers 13 residues. The TCR sequence derives from a man between 25 and 39 years old in good health. Sequenced input: memory CD4+ T cells sorted from blood. Subset given: CD45RA-negative fraction. V and J are TRBV19 and TRBJ1-1; D unresolved. The CDR3 DNA is TGTGCCAGTAGTATAGGCAGGAACACTGAAGCTTTCTTT. This gives the protein CASSIGRNTEAFF.